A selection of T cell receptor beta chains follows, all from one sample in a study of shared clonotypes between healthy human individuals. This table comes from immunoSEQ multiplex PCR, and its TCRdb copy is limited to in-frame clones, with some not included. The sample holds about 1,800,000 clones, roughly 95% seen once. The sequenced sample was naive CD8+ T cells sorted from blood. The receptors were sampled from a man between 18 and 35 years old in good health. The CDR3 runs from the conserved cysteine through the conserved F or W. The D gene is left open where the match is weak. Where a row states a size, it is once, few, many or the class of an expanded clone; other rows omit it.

CASSPQNTGTSGNTIYF,TGTGCCAGCAGCCCTCAGAATACCGGGACATCTGGAAACACCATATATTTT,-,TRBV9,TRBJ1-3,-
CASGGLSTDTQYF,TGTGCCAGCGGTGGACTATCCACAGATACGCAGTATTTT,-,TRBV6-1,TRBJ2-3,-
CASSKAAVQETQYF,TGTGCCAGCAGCAAAGCGGCAGTCCAAGAGACCCAGTACTTC,-,TRBV21-1,TRBJ2-5,-
CASSGRQGTNEKLFF,TGTGCCAGCAGCGGCAGACAGGGAACTAATGAAAAACTGTTTTTT,TRBD1,TRBV7-9,TRBJ1-4,-
CASSQVIGSPYEQYF,TGTGCCAGCAGCCAAGTTATCGGCAGCCCCTACGAGCAGTACTTC,-,TRBV14,TRBJ2-7,-
CASRYEGAGSGYTF,TGCGCCAGCAGATATGAAGGGGCGGGTAGTGGCTACACCTTC,-,TRBV5-1,TRBJ1-2,few
CASSKGGGANMGQPQHF,TGTGCCAGCAGCAAGGGGGGCGGGGCCAACATGGGTCAGCCCCAGCATTTT,-,TRBV21-1,TRBJ1-5,-
CASSQVVGSLYEQYF,TGCGCCAGCAGCCAAGTAGTCGGCAGCCTCTACGAGCAGTACTTC,-,TRBV4-1,TRBJ2-7,-
CASSEVGYGYTF,TGTGCCAGCAGTGAAGTCGGCTATGGCTACACCTTC,-,TRBV6-1,TRBJ1-2,-
CSVEKAGVTTGELFF,TGCAGCGTTGAGAAGGCGGGAGTAACAACCGGGGAGCTGTTTTTT,TRBD2,TRBV29-1,TRBJ2-2,-
CASSSPPGGLYEQYF,TGTGCCAGCAGTTCTCCACCGGGGGGGCTTTACGAGCAGTACTTC,TRBD2,TRBV13,TRBJ2-7,-
CASSQEEVKRYEQYF,TGTGCCAGCAGCCAAGAGGAGGTTAAAAGATACGAGCAGTACTTC,-,TRBV14,TRBJ2-7,-
CASSLLYEQYF,TGTGCCAGCAGCCTACTATACGAGCAGTACTTC,-,TRBV6-1,TRBJ2-7,-
CASSQGASYEQYF,TGTGCCAGTAGTCAGGGGGCGTCCTACGAGCAGTACTTC,TRBD1,TRBV19,TRBJ2-7,-
CASSLAGGGETQYF,TGTGCCAGCAGTTTAGCGGGAGGTGGAGAGACCCAGTACTTC,TRBD2,TRBV6-5,TRBJ2-5,-
CASSSITVNTDTQYF,TGCGCCAGCAGCTCGATAACAGTCAACACAGATACGCAGTATTTT,-,TRBV5-1,TRBJ2-3,-
CASSPRDRPYEQYF,TGTGCCAGCAGCCCGCGCGACAGGCCCTACGAGCAGTACTTC,-,TRBV13,TRBJ2-7,-
CAWSPTGTAGKLFF,TGTGCCTGGAGTCCCACCGGGACAGCGGGAAAACTGTTTTTT,TRBD1,TRBV30,TRBJ1-4,-
CASSSWEGNSNQPQHF,TGTGCCAGCAGCTCGTGGGAAGGCAATAGCAATCAGCCCCAGCATTTT,-,TRBV7-9,TRBJ1-5,-
CASGPDRSAYEQYF,TGTGCCAGCGGACCGGACAGGTCCGCCTACGAGCAGTACTTC,TRBD1,TRBV27,TRBJ2-7,-
CASSPFGGYSYEQYF,TGTGCCAGCAGCCCCTTCGGCGGTTATTCCTACGAGCAGTACTTC,-,TRBV6-1,TRBJ2-7,-
CASSPGTQSSYNEQFF,TGCGCCAGCAGCCCCGGGACACAGAGCTCCTACAATGAGCAGTTCTTC,-,TRBV5-1,TRBJ2-1,-
CASSIAQANTGELFF,TGTGCCAGTAGTATAGCTCAGGCGAACACCGGGGAGCTGTTTTTT,-,TRBV19,TRBJ2-2,-
CASSPDRALDTQYF,TGTGCCAGCAGCCCGGACAGGGCTCTAGATACGCAGTATTTT,TRBD1,TRBV5-6,TRBJ2-3,-
CASSLTGQLNTEAFF,TGTGCCAGCAGCTTAACTGGCCAACTGAACACTGAAGCTTTCTTT,-,TRBV7-3,TRBJ1-1,-
CASSVDWTSQDTQYF,TGTGCCAGCAGCGTAGATTGGACTAGTCAAGATACGCAGTATTTT,TRBD2,TRBV9,TRBJ2-3,-
CASSFGASAANTGELFF,TGTGCCAGCAGTTTCGGGGCCTCCGCTGCGAACACCGGGGAGCTGTTTTTT,-,TRBV28,TRBJ2-2,-
CASSLGVYGYTF,TGTGCCAGCAGTTTGGGAGTCTATGGCTACACCTTC,-,TRBV7-9,TRBJ1-2,-
CASSLDPGGLFYEQYF,TGTGCCAGCAGCTTAGACCCGGGGGGCCTGTTCTACGAGCAGTACTTC,-,TRBV7-8,TRBJ2-7,once
CASSYDRVAQYF,TGTGCCAGCAGTTACGACAGGGTGGCCCAGTACTTC,TRBD1,TRBV6-5,TRBJ2-5,-
CASSFRLVNTEAFF,TGTGCCAGCAGTTTTCGGTTGGTGAACACTGAAGCTTTCTTT,-,TRBV28,TRBJ1-1,-
CASSYQPGFGNTIYF,TGTGCCAGCAGTTACCAGCCGGGCTTTGGAAACACCATATATTTT,-,TRBV6-5,TRBJ1-3,-
CASSLTGPLAYGYTF,TGTGCCAGCAGTTTGACAGGGCCGTTGGCCTATGGCTACACCTTC,TRBD1,TRBV27,TRBJ1-2,-
CASSRDLGDRGETQYF,TGCGCCAGCAGCCGAGACCTTGGGGACAGAGGGGAGACCCAGTACTTC,TRBD1,TRBV4-3,TRBJ2-5,once
CAIYRENTGELFF,TGTGCCATCTACAGGGAGAACACCGGGGAGCTGTTTTTT,-,TRBV10-3,TRBJ2-2,once
CASSDGPSYEQYF,TGTGCCAGCAGCGACGGGCCCTCCTACGAGCAGTACTTC,-,TRBV27,TRBJ2-7,-
CASSVFRGGDEQYF,TGTGCCAGCAGTGTGTTCAGGGGTGGCGACGAGCAGTACTTC,-,TRBV2,TRBJ2-7,-
CSVPPDRSQETQYF,TGCAGCGTCCCTCCGGACAGGAGCCAAGAGACCCAGTACTTC,TRBD1,TRBV29-1,TRBJ2-5,-
CASSERVAGVTSYNSPLHF,TGTGCCAGCAGTGAAAGGGTAGCAGGGGTAACCTCCTATAATTCACCCCTCCACTTT,-,TRBV2,TRBJ1-6,-
CASSYYQGIESQYF,TGTGCCAGCAGTTACTATCAGGGGATCGAGAGCCAGTACTTC,-,TRBV28,TRBJ2-5,-
CASSEAGVLETQYF,TGTGCCAGCAGTGAAGCAGGGGTATTAGAGACGCAGTATTTT,-,TRBV2,TRBJ2-3,-
CSVEDPSDRGVAGELFF,TGCAGCGTTGAAGATCCTTCTGACAGGGGAGTTGCCGGGGAGCTGTTTTTT,TRBD1,TRBV29-1,TRBJ2-2,-
CASSSGTVSYEQYF,TGTGCCAGCAGCTCCGGGACAGTCTCCTACGAGCAGTACTTC,TRBD1,TRBV5-4,TRBJ2-7,-
CATSSGLVVYF,TGTGCCACCAGCAGTGGACTAGTGGTGTACTTC,TRBD2,TRBV15,TRBJ2-7,-
CASRSSGNTGELFF,TGTGCCAGCAGGAGCTCGGGGAACACCGGGGAGCTGTTTTTT,-,TRBV5-4,TRBJ2-2,once
CASSTPGQGVIEQFF,TGTGCCAGCAGCACACCGGGACAGGGGGTTATTGAGCAGTTCTTC,TRBD1,TRBV13,TRBJ2-1,-
CASSMIGTSGSSYNEQFF,TGTGCCAGCAGTATGATCGGGACTAGCGGGAGCTCCTACAATGAGCAGTTCTTC,TRBD2,TRBV27,TRBJ2-1,-
CASTRRGSGELFF,TGTGCCAGCACGCGACGGGGTTCCGGGGAGCTGTTTTTT,-,TRBV6-1,TRBJ2-2,-
CASSFRGQNTEAFF,TGCGCCAGCAGCTTCCGGGGCCAGAACACTGAAGCTTTCTTT,-,TRBV5-1,TRBJ1-1,-
CASSQDKGTGITYEQYF,TGCGCCAGCAGCCAAGATAAGGGGACAGGGATAACCTACGAGCAGTACTTC,TRBD1,TRBV4-1,TRBJ2-7,-
CASSPPGGLLETQYF,TGTGCCAGCAGTCCCCCGGGGGGGCTTTTAGAGACCCAGTACTTC,TRBD2,TRBV6-1,TRBJ2-5,-
CAQQEVSNEQFF,TGTGCCCAACAAGAAGTTAGCAATGAGCAGTTCTTC,-,TRBV30,TRBJ2-1,-
CAWSEGGNTEAFF,TGTGCCTGGAGCGAGGGGGGGAATACTGAAGCTTTCTTT,-,TRBV30,TRBJ1-1,-